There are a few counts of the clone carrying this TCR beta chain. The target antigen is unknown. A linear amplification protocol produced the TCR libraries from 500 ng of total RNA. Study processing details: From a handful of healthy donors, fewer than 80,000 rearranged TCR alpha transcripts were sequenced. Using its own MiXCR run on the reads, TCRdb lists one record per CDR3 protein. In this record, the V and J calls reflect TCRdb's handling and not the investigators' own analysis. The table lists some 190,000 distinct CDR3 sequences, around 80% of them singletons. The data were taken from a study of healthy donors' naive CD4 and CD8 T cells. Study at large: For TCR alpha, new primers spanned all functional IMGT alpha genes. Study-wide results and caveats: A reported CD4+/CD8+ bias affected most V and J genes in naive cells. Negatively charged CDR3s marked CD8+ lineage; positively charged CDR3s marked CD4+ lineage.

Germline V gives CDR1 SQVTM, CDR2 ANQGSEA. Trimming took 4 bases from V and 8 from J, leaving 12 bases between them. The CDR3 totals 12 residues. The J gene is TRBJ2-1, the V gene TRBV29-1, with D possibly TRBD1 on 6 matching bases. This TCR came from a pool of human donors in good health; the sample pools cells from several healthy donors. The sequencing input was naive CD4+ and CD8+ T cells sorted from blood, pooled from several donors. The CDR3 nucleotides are TGCAGCGTTGGTCAGGGGAAGGATGAGCAGTTCTTC. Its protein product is CSVGQGKDEQFF.